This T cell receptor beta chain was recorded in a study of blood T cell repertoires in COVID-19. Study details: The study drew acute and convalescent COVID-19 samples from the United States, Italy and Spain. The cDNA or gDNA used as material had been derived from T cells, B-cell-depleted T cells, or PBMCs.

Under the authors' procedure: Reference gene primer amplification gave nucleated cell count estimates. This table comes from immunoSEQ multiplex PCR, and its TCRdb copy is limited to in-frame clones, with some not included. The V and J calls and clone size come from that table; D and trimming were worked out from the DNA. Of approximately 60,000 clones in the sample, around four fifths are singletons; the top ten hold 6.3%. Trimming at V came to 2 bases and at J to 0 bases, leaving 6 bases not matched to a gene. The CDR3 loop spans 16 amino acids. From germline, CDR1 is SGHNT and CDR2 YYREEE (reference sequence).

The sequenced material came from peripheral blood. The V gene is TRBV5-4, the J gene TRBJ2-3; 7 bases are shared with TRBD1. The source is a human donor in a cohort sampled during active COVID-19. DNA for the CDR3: TGTGCCAGCAGCTTACGGGGACAGCGAAGCACAGATACGCAGTATTTT. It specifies CASSLRGQRSTDTQYF.